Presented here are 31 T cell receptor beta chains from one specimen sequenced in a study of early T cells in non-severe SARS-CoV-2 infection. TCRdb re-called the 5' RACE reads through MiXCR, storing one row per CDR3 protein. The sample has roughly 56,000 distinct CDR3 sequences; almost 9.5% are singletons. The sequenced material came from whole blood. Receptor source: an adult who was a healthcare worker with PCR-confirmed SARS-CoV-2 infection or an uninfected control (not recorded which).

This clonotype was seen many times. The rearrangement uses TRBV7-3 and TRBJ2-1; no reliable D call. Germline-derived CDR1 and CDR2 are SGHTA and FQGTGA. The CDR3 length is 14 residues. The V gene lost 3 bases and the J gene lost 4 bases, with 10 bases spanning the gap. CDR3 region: CASSFYGAYNEQFF. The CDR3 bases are TGTGCCAGCAGCTTCTACGGAGCATACAATGAGCAGTTCTTC.

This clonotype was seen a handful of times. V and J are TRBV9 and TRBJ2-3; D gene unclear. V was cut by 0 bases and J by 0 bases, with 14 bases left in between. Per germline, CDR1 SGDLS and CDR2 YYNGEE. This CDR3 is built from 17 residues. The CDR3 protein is CASSVVPGRTSTDTQYF. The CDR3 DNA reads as TGTGCCAGCAGCGTAGTCCCAGGACGAACTAGCACAGATACGCAGTATTTT.

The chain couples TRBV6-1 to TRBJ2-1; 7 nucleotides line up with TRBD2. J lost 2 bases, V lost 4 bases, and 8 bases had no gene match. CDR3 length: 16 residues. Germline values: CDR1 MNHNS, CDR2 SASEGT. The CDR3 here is CASSGTSETTYNEQFF. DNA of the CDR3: TGTGCCAGCAGTGGAACTAGCGAAACTACCTACAATGAGCAGTTCTTC.

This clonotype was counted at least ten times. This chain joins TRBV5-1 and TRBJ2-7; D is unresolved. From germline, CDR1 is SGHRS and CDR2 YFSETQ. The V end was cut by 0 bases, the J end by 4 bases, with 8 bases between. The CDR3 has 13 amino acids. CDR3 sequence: CASSLVSGYEQYV. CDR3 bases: TGCGCCAGCAGCTTGGTTTCAGGTTACGAGCAGTACGTC.

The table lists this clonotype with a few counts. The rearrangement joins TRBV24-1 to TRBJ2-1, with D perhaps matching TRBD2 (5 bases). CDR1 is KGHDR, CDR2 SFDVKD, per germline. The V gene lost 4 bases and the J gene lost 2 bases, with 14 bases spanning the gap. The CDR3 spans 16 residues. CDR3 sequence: CATSDPSGLAYNEQFF. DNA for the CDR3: TGTGCCACCAGTGACCCGAGCGGCCTAGCCTACAATGAGCAGTTCTTC.

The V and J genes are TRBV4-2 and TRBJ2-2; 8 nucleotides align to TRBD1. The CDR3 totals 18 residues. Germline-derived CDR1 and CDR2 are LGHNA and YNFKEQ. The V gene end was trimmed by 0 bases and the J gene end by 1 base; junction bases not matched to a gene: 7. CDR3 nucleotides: TGTGCCAGCAGCCAAGAATCTACCGGGACAGGGAACACCGGGGAGCTGTTTTTT. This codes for CASSQESTGTGNTGELFF.

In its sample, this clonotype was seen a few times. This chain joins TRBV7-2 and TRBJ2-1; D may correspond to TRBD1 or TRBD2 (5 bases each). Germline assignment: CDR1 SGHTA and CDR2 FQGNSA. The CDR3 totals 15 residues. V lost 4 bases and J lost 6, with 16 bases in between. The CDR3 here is CASSWGSLRGNEQFF. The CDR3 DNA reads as TGTGCCAGCAGCTGGGGGTCCCTAAGGGGCAATGAGCAGTTCTTC.

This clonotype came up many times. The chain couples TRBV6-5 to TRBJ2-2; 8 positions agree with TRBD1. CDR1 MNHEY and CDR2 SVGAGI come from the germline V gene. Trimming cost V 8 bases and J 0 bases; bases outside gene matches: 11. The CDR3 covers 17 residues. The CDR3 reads CASRRTGLGSNTGELFF. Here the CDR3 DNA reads TGTGCCAGCCGAAGGACAGGGTTGGGATCGAACACCGGGGAGCTGTTTTTT.

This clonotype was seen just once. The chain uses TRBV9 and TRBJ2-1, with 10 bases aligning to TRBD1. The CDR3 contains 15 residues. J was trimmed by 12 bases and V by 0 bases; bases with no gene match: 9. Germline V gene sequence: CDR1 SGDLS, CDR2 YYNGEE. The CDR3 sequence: CASSVGGTGVEVQFF. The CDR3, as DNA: TGTGCCAGCAGCGTAGGCGGGACAGGGGTGGAAGTGCAGTTCTTC.

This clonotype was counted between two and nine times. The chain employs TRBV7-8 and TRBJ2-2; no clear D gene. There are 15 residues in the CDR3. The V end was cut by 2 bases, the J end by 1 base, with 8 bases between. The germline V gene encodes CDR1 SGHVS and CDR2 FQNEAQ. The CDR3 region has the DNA TGTGCCAGCAGCTTACAAAGGGTGAACACCGGGGAGCTGTTTTTT. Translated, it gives CASSLQRVNTGELFF.

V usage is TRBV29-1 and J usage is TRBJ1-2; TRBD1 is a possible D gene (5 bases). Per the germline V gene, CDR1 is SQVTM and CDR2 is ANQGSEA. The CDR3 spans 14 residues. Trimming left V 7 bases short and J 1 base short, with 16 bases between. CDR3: CSAGGTDNNYGYTF. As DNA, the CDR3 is TGCAGCGCCGGGGGGACGGATAATAACTATGGCTACACCTTC.

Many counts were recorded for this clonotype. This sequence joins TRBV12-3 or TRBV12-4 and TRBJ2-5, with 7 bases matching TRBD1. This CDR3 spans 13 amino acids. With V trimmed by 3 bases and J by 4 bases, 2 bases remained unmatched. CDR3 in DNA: TGTGCCAGCAGTTTGAACAGGGGAGAGACCCAGTACTTC. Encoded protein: CASSLNRGETQYF.

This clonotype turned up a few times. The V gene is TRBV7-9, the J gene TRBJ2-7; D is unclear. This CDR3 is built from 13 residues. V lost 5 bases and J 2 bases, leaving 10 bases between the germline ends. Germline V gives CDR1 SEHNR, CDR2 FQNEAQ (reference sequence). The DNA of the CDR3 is TGTGCCAGCAGCGCCTATCCCACCTACGAGCAGTACGTC. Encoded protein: CASSAYPTYEQYV.

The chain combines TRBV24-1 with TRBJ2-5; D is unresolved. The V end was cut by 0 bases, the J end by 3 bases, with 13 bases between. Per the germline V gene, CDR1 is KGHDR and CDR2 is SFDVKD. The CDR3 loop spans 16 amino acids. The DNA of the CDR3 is TGTGCCACCAGTGATTTGCACATGGGCAACGAAGAGACCCAGTACTTC. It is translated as CATSDLHMGNEETQYF.

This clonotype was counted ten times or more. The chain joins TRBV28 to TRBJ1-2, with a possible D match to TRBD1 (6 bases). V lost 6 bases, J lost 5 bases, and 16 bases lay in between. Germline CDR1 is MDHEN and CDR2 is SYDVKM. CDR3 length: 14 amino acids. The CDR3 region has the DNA TGTGCCAGCAGACTTTCAGGGGCGGGATATGGCTACACCTTC. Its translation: CASRLSGAGYGYTF.

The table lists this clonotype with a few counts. CDR3 region: CASGGRGQGNQPQHF. CDR3 sequence (DNA): TGTGCCAGCGGTGGAAGGGGACAGGGAAATCAGCCCCAGCATTTT. The chain is built from TRBV2 and TRBJ1-5, with 9 bases that match TRBD1. V dropped 8 bases and J dropped 4; count of bases not matched to a gene: 9. This CDR3 has 15 residues. Germline V CDR1 and CDR2: SNHLY, FYNNEI.

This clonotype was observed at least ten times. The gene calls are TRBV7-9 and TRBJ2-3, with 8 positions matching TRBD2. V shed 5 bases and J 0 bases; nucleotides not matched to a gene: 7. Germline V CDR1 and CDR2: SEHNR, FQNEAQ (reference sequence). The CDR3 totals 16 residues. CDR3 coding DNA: TGTGCCAGCAGCACGCGCGGGGGGACTAGCACAGATACGCAGTATTTT. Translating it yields CASSTRGGTSTDTQYF.

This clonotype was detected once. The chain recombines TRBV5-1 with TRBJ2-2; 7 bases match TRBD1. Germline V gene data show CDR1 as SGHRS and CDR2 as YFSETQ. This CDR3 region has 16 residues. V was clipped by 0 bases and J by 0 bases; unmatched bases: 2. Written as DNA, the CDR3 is TGCGCCAGCAGCTTGGAGGGGGCCGCGAACACCGGGGAGCTGTTTTTT. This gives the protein CASSLEGAANTGELFF. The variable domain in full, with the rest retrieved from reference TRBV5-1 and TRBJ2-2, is KAGVTQTPRYLIKTRGQQVTLSCSPISGHRSVSWYQQTPGQGLQFLFEYFSETQRNKGNFPGRFSGRQFSNSRSEMNVSTLELGDSALYLCASSLEGAANTGELFFGEGSRLTVL.

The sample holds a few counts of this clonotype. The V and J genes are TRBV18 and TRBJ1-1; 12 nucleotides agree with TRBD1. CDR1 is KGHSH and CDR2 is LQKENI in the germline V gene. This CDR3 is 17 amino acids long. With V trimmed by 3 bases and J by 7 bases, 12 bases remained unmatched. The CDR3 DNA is TGTGCCAGCTCACCCCCGGGGACAGGGGGCGGCGAGGTTGAAGCTTTCTTT. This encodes CASSPPGTGGGEVEAFF.

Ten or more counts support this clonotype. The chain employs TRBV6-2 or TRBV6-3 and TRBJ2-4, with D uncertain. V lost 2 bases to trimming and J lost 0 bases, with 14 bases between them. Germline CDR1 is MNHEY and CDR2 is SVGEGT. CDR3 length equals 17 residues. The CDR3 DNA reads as TGTGCCAGCAGTTACCGCTTAAATTCCCTAGCCAAAAACATTCAGTACTTC. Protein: CASSYRLNSLAKNIQYF.

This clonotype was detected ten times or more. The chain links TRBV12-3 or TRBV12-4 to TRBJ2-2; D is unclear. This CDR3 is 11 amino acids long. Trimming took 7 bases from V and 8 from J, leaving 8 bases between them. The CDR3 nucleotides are TGTGCCAGCAAGCGTTTAGGGGAGCTGTTTTTT. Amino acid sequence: CASKRLGELFF.

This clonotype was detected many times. CDR3 nucleotide sequence: TGTGCCAGCAGGAAAGGGGGTAACCCTGAAGCTTTCTTT. It specifies CASRKGGNPEAFF. V gene TRBV2 combines with J gene TRBJ1-1; possible D gene TRBD1, 6 bases. The germline V gene has CDR1 SNHLY and CDR2 FYNNEI. V was cut by 6 bases and J by 6 bases, with 14 bases left in between. The CDR3 is made up of 13 amino acids.

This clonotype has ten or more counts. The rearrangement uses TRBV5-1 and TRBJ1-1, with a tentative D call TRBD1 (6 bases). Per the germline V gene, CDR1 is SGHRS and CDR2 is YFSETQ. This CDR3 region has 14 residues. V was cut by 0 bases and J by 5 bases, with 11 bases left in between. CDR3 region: CASSLVGRGTEAFF. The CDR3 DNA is TGCGCCAGCAGCTTGGTGGGCAGGGGTACTGAAGCTTTCTTT.

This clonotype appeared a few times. The CDR3 coding sequence is TGCGCCAGCAGTGACAGTCACGAGCAGTACGTC. As protein: CASSDSHEQYV. The rearrangement joins TRBV10-2 to TRBJ2-7; D is ambiguous. This CDR3 region has 11 residues. In germline, CDR1 is WSHSY, CDR2 SAAADI. Trimming took off 3 bases at V and 5 bases at J, with 5 bases between the two ends.

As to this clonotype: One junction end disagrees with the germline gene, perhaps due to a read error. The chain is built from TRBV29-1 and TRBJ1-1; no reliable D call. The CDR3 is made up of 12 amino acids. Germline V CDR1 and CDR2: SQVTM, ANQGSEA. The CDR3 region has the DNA TGCAGCGTTGTAGGTAGGAGCACTGAAGTTTTCTTT. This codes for CSVVGRSTEVFF.

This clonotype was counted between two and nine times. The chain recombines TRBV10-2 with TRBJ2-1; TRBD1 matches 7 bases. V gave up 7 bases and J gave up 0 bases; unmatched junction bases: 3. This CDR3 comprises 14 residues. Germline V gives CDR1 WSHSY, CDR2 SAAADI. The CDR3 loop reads CASTGTVSYNEQFF. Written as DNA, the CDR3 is TGCGCCAGCACGGGGACAGTCTCCTACAATGAGCAGTTCTTC.

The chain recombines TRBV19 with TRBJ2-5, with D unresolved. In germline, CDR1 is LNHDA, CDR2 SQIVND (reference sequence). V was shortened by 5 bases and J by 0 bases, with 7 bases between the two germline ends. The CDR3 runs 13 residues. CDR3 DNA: TGTGCCAGTAGTGTCCATAACCAAGAGACCCAGTACTTC. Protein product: CASSVHNQETQYF.

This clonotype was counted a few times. The CDR3 coding sequence is TGCAGCGTCGGACAGGCCTCTAGCACAGATACGCAGTATTTT. Protein: CSVGQASSTDTQYF. This chain links TRBV29-1 with TRBJ2-3; 7 nucleotides match TRBD1. The CDR3 extends over 14 amino acids. The V and J ends lost 6 bases and 0 bases, in that order; junction bases with no gene match: 6. Germline V gene lookup returns CDR1 SQVTM and CDR2 ANQGSEA.

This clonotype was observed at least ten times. CDR3 sequence reads: CASSGVRGTEAFF. The CDR3 DNA is TGCGCCAGCAGCGGGGTCCGGGGGACTGAAGCTTTCTTT. The V gene is TRBV5-1, the J gene TRBJ1-1; TRBD1 might be the D (5 bases). The V gene lost 4 bases and the J gene lost 5 bases, with 12 bases spanning the gap. Germline V gene data show CDR1 as SGHRS and CDR2 as YFSETQ. The CDR3 length is 13 residues.

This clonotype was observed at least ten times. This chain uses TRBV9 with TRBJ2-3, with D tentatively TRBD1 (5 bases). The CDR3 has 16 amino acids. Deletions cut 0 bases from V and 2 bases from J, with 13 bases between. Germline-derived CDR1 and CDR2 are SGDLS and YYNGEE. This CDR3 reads CASSVEGRVITDTQYF. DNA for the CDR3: TGTGCCAGCAGCGTAGAAGGCAGGGTAATCACAGATACGCAGTATTTT.

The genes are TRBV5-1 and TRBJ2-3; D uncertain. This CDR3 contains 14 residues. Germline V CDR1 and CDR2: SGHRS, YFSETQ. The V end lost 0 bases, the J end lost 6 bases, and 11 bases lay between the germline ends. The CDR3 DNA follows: TGCGCCAGCAGCTTGGAACCAGCAACTGATACGCAGTATTTT. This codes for CASSLEPATDTQYF.